This T cell receptor (beta chain) was identified during a study of blood T cell repertoires in COVID-19. Turning to the study itself: Acute-phase and convalescent COVID-19 samples originated in the United States, Italy and Spain. The cDNA or gDNA used as material had been derived from T cells, B-cell-depleted T cells, or PBMCs.

Methods used by the authors: Researchers report that nucleated cell counts were estimated from reference gene primer amplification. Some clones are missing from TCRdb's copy, which holds only in-frame ones; the method was immunoSEQ multiplex PCR. Clone size and V and J calls were adopted from that table, with D and trimming inferred from the DNA. Among about 190,000 clones listed, less than 90% were seen once. CDR1 MNHEY and CDR2 SVGAGI come from the germline V gene. Trimming pared 6 bases from V and 1 base from J, leaving 15 bases between. This CDR3 contains 15 residues. Sequencing used peripheral blood. The chain uses TRBV6-5 and TRBJ1-2, with D perhaps matching TRBD1 (6 bases). The sequence was collected from a human donor in a cohort sampled during active COVID-19. The CDR3 DNA sequence: TGTGCCAGCAGCCCCCAGGGGCGCGGTAACTATGGCTACACCTTC. Protein: CASSPQGRGNYGYTF.